This TCR beta chain was documented in a study of blood T cell repertoires in COVID-19. Produced via immunoSEQ multiplex PCR; TCRdb's table is partial and in-frame only. The sample yields approximately 100,000 clones, 80% to 95% seen once. Germline V CDR1 and CDR2: MGHRA, YSYEKL. V gave up 1 base and J gave up 4 bases, with 8 bases separating them. The CDR3 is made up of 14 amino acids. The clonotype was recovered from a man aged 55 to 70 with acute or convalescent COVID-19. The rearrangement uses TRBV4-1 and TRBJ1-3, with D possibly matching TRBD1 (5 bases). The specimen sequenced was peripheral blood. The CDR3 is CASSQARGGNTIYF. DNA of the CDR3: TGCGCCAGCAGCCAAGCGCGGGGGGGAAACACCATATATTTT.